This T cell receptor beta chain was found in a study of identical twins. Study-level results: The abundant beta clonotypes from cord blood had fewer insertions, and memory repertoires had none of this.

The V and J ends lost 0 bases and 4 bases respectively, with 10 bases between them. CDR1 and CDR2 (germline): DFQATT, SNEGSKA (reference sequence). This CDR3 contains 13 residues. This clonotype has at least ten counts. No antigen is known for it. TCRdb re-called the 5' RACE reads through MiXCR, storing one row per CDR3 protein. Of 230,000 or so distinct CDR3 sequences detected, approximately 8.3% appear once; the ten largest clones hold 2.5% to 3.5%. In addition, the sample was reused for a study of yellow fever vaccine responses in identical twins. That work contributes: Twins' vaccine T cell responses were reported to seem partly convergent and partly personalized.

The TCR sequence derives from a woman younger than 35 in good health. The sequencing input was CD8+ T cells sorted from blood. The V gene is TRBV20-1, the J gene TRBJ2-7; no firm D call. The CDR3 nucleotides are TGCAGTGCTAGAGATTTAGTTCAGTACGAGCAGTACTTC. Translating gives CSARDLVQYEQYF.